The following is a TCR beta chain sequence with its context. This receptor's antigen is unknown. Per-base quality was not reported, and no clone a single base away is much larger than it. This entry is derived from a study of T-cell reconstitution after alpha-beta-depleted transplantation in children (dated by TCRdb to the mid-2010s). About the investigation overall: T-cell immune reconstitution after TCRalphabeta/CD19-depleted allogeneic hematopoietic cell transplantation in children was quantitatively tracked in the study by means of TCR repertoire profiling.

V was cut back by 6 bases and J by 0 bases, leaving a gap of 14 bases between them. CDR3 length: 15 amino acids, cysteine to phenylalanine. Kept here is only the CDR3 DNA, which spans 45 bases and is read in frame from base 1. Taken from the germline V gene, the CDR1 and CDR2 loops are MDHEN and SYDVKM. The study at large found these results: Apparently early alphabetaT-cell count recovery about two months after transplant reportedly relied on only several hundred rapidly expanded clones derived from non-depleted graft cells. Hyperexpanded clone frequencies declined over subsequent months; after one year, T-cell counts and TCRbeta diversity were mostly attributed to newly produced T cells. In some patients, the high TCRbeta diversity seen at day 60 was put down to recipient T cells and intrathymic progenitors that had survived conditioning.

The treatment or condition label of this sample denotes: allogeneic hematopoietic cell transplantation with graft depleted of TCRalphabeta T cells and CD19 B cells. TCRalphabeta/CD19-depleted allogeneic hematopoietic cell grafts were given to the transplant recipients, all of whom were children. The library was built by means of PCR. Reads for this sample came from an Illumina HiSeq 2500. Molecular barcoding was employed in the preparation of TCR libraries, with unique molecular identifiers being used to normalize TCRbeta repertoire quantification. TCRdb reprocessed the public reads (quality trimming at Q25 with fastp, clone calling with MiXCR) and kept in-frame beta chains. Every entry covers one CDR3 protein and lists the most common genes and DNA from its rows. Here the sample has a few hundred thousand distinct CDR3 sequences; under 30% occur a single time. The ten most abundant clones make up about 5% of the sample.

The starting material was PBMCs, mostly from graft donor cells, obtained 360 days after TCRalphabeta/CD19-depleted stem cell transplant. The sequence was collected from a female patient aged 2-10 years who had a stem cell transplant for congenital amegakaryocytic thrombocytopenia, so the T cells may come from the graft donor. This sequence uses TRBV28 and TRBJ2-5; TRBD1 might be the D gene, on 5 matching bases. The CDR3 amino acid sequence is: CASRKGPTYQETQYF. The sequence in DNA is TGTGCCAGCAGAAAGGGGCCCACGTACCAAGAGACCCAGTACTTC.